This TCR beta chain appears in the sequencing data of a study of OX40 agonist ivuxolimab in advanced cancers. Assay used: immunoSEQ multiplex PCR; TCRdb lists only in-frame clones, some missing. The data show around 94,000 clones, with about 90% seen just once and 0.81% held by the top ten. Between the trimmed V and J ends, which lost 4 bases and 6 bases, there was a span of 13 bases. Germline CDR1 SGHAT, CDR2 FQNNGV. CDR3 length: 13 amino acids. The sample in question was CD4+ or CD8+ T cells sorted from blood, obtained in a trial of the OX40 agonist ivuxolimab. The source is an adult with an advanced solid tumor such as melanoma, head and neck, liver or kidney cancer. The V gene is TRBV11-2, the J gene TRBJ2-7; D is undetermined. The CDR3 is CASSWSRVGEQYF. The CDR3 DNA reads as TGTGCCAGCAGCTGGTCCCGGGTGGGCGAGCAGTACTTC.